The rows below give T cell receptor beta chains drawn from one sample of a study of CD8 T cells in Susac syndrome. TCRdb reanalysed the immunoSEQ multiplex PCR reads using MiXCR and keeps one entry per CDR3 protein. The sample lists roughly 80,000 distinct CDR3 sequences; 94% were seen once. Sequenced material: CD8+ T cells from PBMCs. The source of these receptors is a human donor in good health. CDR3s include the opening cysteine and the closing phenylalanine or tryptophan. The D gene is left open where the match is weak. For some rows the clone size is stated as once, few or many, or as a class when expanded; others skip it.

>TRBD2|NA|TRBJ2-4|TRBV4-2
TGTGCCAGCAGCCCCCTCTCGGCGGGAGCCTGGGACATTCAGTACTTC
CASSPLSAGAWDIQYF
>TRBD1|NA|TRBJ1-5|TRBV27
TGTGCCAGCAGTCCCCGACAGGGGGGTCAGCCCCAGCATTTT
CASSPRQGGQPQHF
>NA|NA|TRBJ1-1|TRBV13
TGTGCCAGCAGCCCCTCCCCGACAGCGAACACTGAAGCTTTCTTT
CASSPSPTANTEAFF
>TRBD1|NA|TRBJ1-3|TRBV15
TGTGCCACCAGCAGACCTGGACAGGGCCTACCCTCTGGAAACACCATATATTTT
CATSRPGQGLPSGNTIYF
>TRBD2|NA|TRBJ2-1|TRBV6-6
TGTGCCAGCAACATGGGACTAGCTAATTCCAATGAGCAGTTCTTC
CASNMGLANSNEQFF
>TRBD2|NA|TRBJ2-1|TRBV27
TGTGCCAGCAGTTTAACCAGCGGGGGGGCCAATGAGCAGTTCTTC
CASSLTSGGANEQFF
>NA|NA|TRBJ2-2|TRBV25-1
TGTGCCAGCAGTGCGGCGCCTGGGGACACCGGGGAGCTGTTTTTT
CASSAAPGDTGELFF
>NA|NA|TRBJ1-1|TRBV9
TGTGCCAGCGGGGGGACGACTGAAGCTTTCTTT
CASGGTTEAFF
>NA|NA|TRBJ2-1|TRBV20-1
TGCAGTGCCCCACCCCTGCGCAGGAATGATGGGAATGAGCAGTTCTTC
CSAPPLRRNDGNEQFF
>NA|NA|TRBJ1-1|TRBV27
TGTGCCAGCAGTGTGGGGGGGGTGACTACTGAAGCTTTCTTT
CASSVGGVTTEAFF
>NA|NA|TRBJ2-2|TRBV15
TGTGCCACCAGGGCCGGACTCTCCGAGGAGCTGTTTTTT
CATRAGLSEELFF
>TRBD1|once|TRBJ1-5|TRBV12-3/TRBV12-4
TGTGCCAGCAGTCACGGGACAGGGAATCAGCCCCAGCATTTT
CASSHGTGNQPQHF
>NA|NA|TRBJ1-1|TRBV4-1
TGCGCCAGCAGCCAAGATATCGGACAGAACACTGAAGCTTTCTTT
CASSQDIGQNTEAFF
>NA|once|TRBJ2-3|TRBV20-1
TGCAGTGCTAGAAGGTCGGCTAGAGGTACAGATACGCAGTATTTT
CSARRSARGTDTQYF
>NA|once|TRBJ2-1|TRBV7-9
TGTGCCAGCAGCTTAGGTCAGGGGATGATAGAAGGGTACAATGAGCAGTTCTTC
CASSLGQGMIEGYNEQFF
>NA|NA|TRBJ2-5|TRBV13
TGTGCCAGCAGCCTAACCACGGGTGAGGAGACCCAGTACTTC
CASSLTTGEETQYF
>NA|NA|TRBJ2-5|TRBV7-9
TGTGCCAGCAGCCCCGCCGTTGCCCCAGACGGGATCCAAGAGACCCAGTACTTC
CASSPAVAPDGIQETQYF
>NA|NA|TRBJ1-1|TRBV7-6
TGTGCCAGCAGCCCACAGGAAATGAGGACTGAAGCTTTCTTT
CASSPQEMRTEAFF
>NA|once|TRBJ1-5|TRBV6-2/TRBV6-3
TGTGCCAGCAGTTACTGGGACACCAATCAGCCCCAGCATTTT
CASSYWDTNQPQHF
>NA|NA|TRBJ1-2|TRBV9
TGTGCCAGCAGCGTACGACGGGATGGCTACACCTTC
CASSVRRDGYTF
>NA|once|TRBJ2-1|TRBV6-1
TGTGCCAGGGGCCCTTCAGGAGAGCAGTTCTTC
CARGPSGEQFF
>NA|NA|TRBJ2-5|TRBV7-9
TGTGCCAGCTTGGGCGGACCCATCTGGGAGACCCAGTACTTC
CASLGGPIWETQYF
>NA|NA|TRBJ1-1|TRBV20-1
TGCAGTGCTCCTGGGCGTCCGAGTAAGAACACTGAAGCTTTCTTT
CSAPGRPSKNTEAFF
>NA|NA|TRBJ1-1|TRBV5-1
TGCGCCAGCAGCAGGGGACGGGAGAACACTGAAGCTTTCTTT
CASSRGRENTEAFF
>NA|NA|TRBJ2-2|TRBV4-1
TGCGCCAGCAGCCATCCCACGGGGAACACCGGGGAGCTGTTTTTT
CASSHPTGNTGELFF
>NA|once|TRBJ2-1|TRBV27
TGTGCCAGCAGCCTTCAGTTGCTCGGGCACAATTTCAATGAGCAGTTCTTC
CASSLQLLGHNFNEQFF
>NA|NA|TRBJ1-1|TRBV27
TGTGCCAGCAGTTACGGGGGAGCCACTGAAGCTTTCTTT
CASSYGGATEAFF
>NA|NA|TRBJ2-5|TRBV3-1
TGTGCCAGCAGCCACCCTAGCGATCCAAGGGGGACCCAGTACTTC
CASSHPSDPRGTQYF
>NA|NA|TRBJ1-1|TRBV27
TGTGCCAGCAGTTTAAAAGGTCTATCCCGTGAAGCTTTCTTT
CASSLKGLSREAFF
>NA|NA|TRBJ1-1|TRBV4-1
TGCGCCAGCGGGTCAGGTACCATGAAAGCTTTCTTT
CASGSGTMKAFF
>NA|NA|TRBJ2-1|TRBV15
TGTGCCACCAGCAGAGGAGGGGCAGGGAATGAGCAGTTCTTC
CATSRGGAGNEQFF
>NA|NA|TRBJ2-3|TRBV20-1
TGCAGTGCCACGAATGGGACACTTTTGACAGATACGCAGTATTTT
CSATNGTLLTDTQYF
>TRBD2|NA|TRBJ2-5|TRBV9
TGTGCCAGCAGCTCGGAGACTAGCGGGGGGCAAGAGACCCAGTACTTC
CASSSETSGGQETQYF
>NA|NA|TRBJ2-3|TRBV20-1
TGCAGTGCGGAATCGGGGGGCCGAACAGATACGCAGTATTTT
CSAESGGRTDTQYF
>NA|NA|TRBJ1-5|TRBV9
TGTGCCAGCAGCGAGGGACTGATTAATCAGCCCCAGCATTTT
CASSEGLINQPQHF
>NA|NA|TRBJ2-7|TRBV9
TGTGCCAGCAGCTCATCCTCACTAGCATCCTACGAGCAGTACTTC
CASSSSSLASYEQYF
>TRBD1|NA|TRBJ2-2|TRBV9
TGTGCCAGCAGCGACAACAGGGGTTTAACGAACACCGGGGAGCTGTTTTTT
CASSDNRGLTNTGELFF
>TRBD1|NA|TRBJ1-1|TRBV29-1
TGCAGCGTTGAGGCAGGGGGCACTGAAGCTTTCTTT
CSVEAGGTEAFF
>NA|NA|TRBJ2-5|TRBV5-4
TGTGCCAGCAGCCTCCCGCCCGGGTCCCCGGAGGAGACCCAGTACTTC
CASSLPPGSPEETQYF
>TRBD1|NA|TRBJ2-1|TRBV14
TGTGCCAGCAGCCGCGACAGGGGACAGTTCTTC
CASSRDRGQFF
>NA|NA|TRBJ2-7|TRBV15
TGTGCCACCAGCAGAGATGAGGCTTGGTACGAGCAGTACTTC
CATSRDEAWYEQYF
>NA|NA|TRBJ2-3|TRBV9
TGTGCCAGCAGCACCTCACGTTGGGGGCGGGAGCCTGCAGATACGCAGTATTTT
CASSTSRWGREPADTQYF